The sequence of this TCR beta chain was determined in a study of T cell responses to AZD1222 COVID-19 vaccine. Germline loops: CDR1 MDHEN, CDR2 SYDVKM. V dropped 1 base and J dropped 6 bases, with 13 bases sitting between them. The CDR3 is 15 residues long. Data came from immunoSEQ multiplex PCR; TCRdb stores just in-frame clones and leaves some out. The sample carries about 200,000 clones, approximately 93% recorded once. The chain is built from TRBV28 and TRBJ1-5; weak D call: TRBD1 (6 bases). The sequences come from peripheral blood, collected 28 days after the second AZD1222 dose. The TCR comes from an adult who received the AZD1222 COVID-19 vaccine. The CDR3 sequence: CASSLLGGGGQPQHF. The CDR3 DNA reads TGTGCCAGCAGTTTATTAGGGGGGGGTGGTCAGCCCCAGCATTTT. Based on the CDR3 plus reference TRBV28 and TRBJ1-5, the full variable domain is DVKVTQSSRYLVKRTGEKVFLECVQDMDHENMFWYRQDPGLGLRLIYFSYDVKMKEKGDIPEGYSVSREKKERFSLILESASTNQTSMYLCASSLLGGGGQPQHFGDGTRLSIL.